A selection of T cell receptor beta chains follows, all from one sample in a study of blood T cell repertoires in COVID-19. Assay: immunoSEQ multiplex PCR; the TCRdb copy retains only in-frame clones and omits some. The repertoire holds approximately 210,000 clones, 85% seen once, with around 1% in the top ten. Sequenced sample: peripheral blood. These receptors were taken from a man aged 60 to 69 with COVID-19, enrolled during active disease. The conserved cysteine and the conserved F or W are not part of the CDR3 here.

v_gene	j_gene	CDR3aa
TRBV14	TRBJ2-5	ASSPGGSETQY
TRBV7-3	TRBJ2-3	ASSPQGSTDTQY
TRBV5-1	TRBJ1-5	ASSLEGSNQPQH
TRBV3-1/TRBV3-2	TRBJ1-5	ASSGGSNQPQH
TRBV12-3/TRBV12-4	TRBJ1-1	ASRLRGNTEAF
TRBV29-1	TRBJ2-1	SVDGGTLYNEQF
TRBV6-6	TRBJ1-5	ASSRLPQGGSNQPQH
TRBV5-6	TRBJ2-3	ASFLAGAADTQY
TRBV21-1	TRBJ2-7	ASSSPGQGLY
TRBV2	TRBJ1-1	ASSASTEAF
TRBV3-1/TRBV3-2	TRBJ1-1	ASSQDTYMNTEAF
TRBV7-2	TRBJ1-1	ASSTGLPNTEAF
TRBV28	TRBJ2-1	ASSTRTTLSYNEQF
TRBV24-1	TRBJ2-5	ATSDPTGGVETQY
TRBV2	TRBJ1-4	ASSEGGLGLGKLF
TRBV25-1	TRBJ2-2	ASSSGGFLGELF